This T cell receptor beta chain appears in the sequencing data of a study of response to subunit inactivated influenza vaccine. This clonotype was observed a few times. Its cognate antigen is unknown. The CDR3 is 15 amino acids. V shed 5 bases, J shed 1 base, and the junction held 7 bases outside the gene matches. General study findings and limits: Authors suggested few new T cells are recruited by each seasonal influenza vaccination.

TCRdb reprocessed the RT-PCR reads with MiXCR, giving one entry per CDR3 protein. The table records roughly 670,000 distinct CDR3 sequences, around 15% of them present only once. Material: PBMCs from blood, obtained about 14 days before vaccination. The sequence was obtained from a man aged 45-60 years who received an inactivated influenza vaccine. This chain joins TRBV12-3 or TRBV12-4 and TRBJ2-7, with 8 bases matching TRBD1. CDR3 coding DNA: TGTGCCAGCAGTGACTTTGGGACAGGATCCTACGAGCAGTACTTC. As protein: CASSDFGTGSYEQYF.